These 28 T cell receptor beta chains were sequenced from one sample in a study of blood T cell repertoires in COVID-19. Libraries were prepared by immunoSEQ multiplex PCR; TCRdb keeps only in-frame clonotypes and omits some of them. Counted here are 80,000 to 130,000 clones, roughly 86% occurring once; the ten biggest clones make up roughly 6%. Specimen: peripheral blood. The receptor set was obtained from a woman in her sixties with acute or convalescent COVID-19.

The chain has TRBV6-6 and TRBJ2-2; no clear D. CDR3 length: 12 residues. Deletions cut 8 bases from V and 7 bases from J, with 11 bases between. Germline assignment: CDR1 MNHNY and CDR2 SVGAGI (reference sequence). CDR3 residues: CASGYPGGELFF. The CDR3 nucleotides are TGTGCCAGCGGATACCCGGGCGGGGAGCTGTTTTTT.

The chain employs TRBV29-1 and TRBJ1-5; D is perhaps TRBD1 (6 bases). The CDR3 has 13 amino acids. CDR1 is SQVTM, CDR2 ANQGSEA, per germline. V was cut by 4 bases and J by 3 bases, with 10 bases left in between. The CDR3 nucleotides are TGCAGCGTTGCACAGGGACCCAATCAGCCCCAGCATTTT. Protein product: CSVAQGPNQPQHF.

The rearrangement links TRBV24-1 to TRBJ2-3; perhaps TRBD1 as D (5 bases). CDR3 length: 14 amino acids. Germline loops: CDR1 KGHDR, CDR2 SFDVKD. V lost 2 bases to trimming and J lost 2 bases, with 7 bases between them. As DNA, the CDR3 is TGTGCCACCAGTGATTGGGGCGCCACAGATACGCAGTATTTT. Translated, it gives CATSDWGATDTQYF.

This chain joins TRBV30 and TRBJ1-2; D unclear. Germline CDR1 GTSNPN, CDR2 SVGIG (reference sequence). Trimming removed 1 base from V and 6 bases from J, with 12 bases in between. The CDR3 loop spans 13 amino acids. CDR3: CAWSGALKHGYTF. The CDR3 nucleotides are TGTGCCTGGAGTGGGGCCCTTAAGCATGGCTACACCTTC.

This clone was detected a few times. This chain uses TRBV7-8 with TRBJ1-4; D unresolved. This CDR3 is 14 amino acids long. The V end lost 4 bases, the J end lost 8 bases, and 14 bases lay between the germline ends. CDR1 and CDR2 (germline): SGHVS, FQNEAQ. The CDR3 DNA reads as TGTGCCAGCAGCTCCAGCCCCAGAGGGGAAAAACTGTTTTTT. It encodes CASSSSPRGEKLFF.

The rearrangement uses TRBV19 and TRBJ1-2, with a tentative D call TRBD1 (6 bases). CDR3 length equals 13 residues. Germline V CDR1 and CDR2: LNHDA, SQIVND (reference sequence). V shed 6 bases and J shed 2 bases, with 10 bases lying between them. The CDR3 region is CASSQGPNYGYTF. Here the CDR3 DNA reads TGTGCCAGTAGCCAGGGGCCAAACTATGGCTACACCTTC.

J is TRBJ1-5 and V is TRBV6-1; D perhaps matches TRBD1 (5 bases). The germline CDR1 and CDR2 sequences are MNHNS and SASEGT. Trimming removed 1 base from V and 6 bases from J, with 13 bases in between. CDR3 size: 15 residues. The CDR3 spells CASSEVGGGFQPQHF. The CDR3 nucleotides are TGTGCCAGCAGTGAAGTGGGGGGGGGATTTCAGCCCCAGCATTTT.

The chain uses TRBV29-1 and TRBJ2-7; weak D call: TRBD2 (5 bases). From germline, CDR1 is SQVTM and CDR2 ANQGSEA. Trimming pared 6 bases from V and 2 bases from J, leaving 11 bases between. This CDR3 spans 12 amino acids. The CDR3 nucleotides are TGCAGCGTCGGGGAAGGTGCCTACGAGCAGTACTTC. It translates to CSVGEGAYEQYF.

The V gene is TRBV9, the J gene TRBJ2-3; TRBD1 is a possible D gene (6 bases). The CDR3 extends over 16 amino acids. Per germline, CDR1 SGDLS and CDR2 YYNGEE. V shed 2 bases and J shed 2 bases, with 15 bases lying between them. CDR3 DNA: TGTGCCAGCAGCGTCCGGACAGAGACCTTCACAGATACGCAGTATTTT. Translated: CASSVRTETFTDTQYF.

V and J are TRBV5-6 and TRBJ1-5; TRBD1 matches 10 bases. The junction had 7 bases not matched to a gene; V was cut back by 2 bases and J by 5 bases. Per germline, CDR1 SGHDT and CDR2 YYEEEE. This CDR3 region has 16 residues. This CDR3 is CASSFRDRGPYQPQHF. Written as DNA, the CDR3 is TGTGCCAGCAGCTTCCGGGACAGGGGTCCATATCAGCCCCAGCATTTT.

CDR3 nucleotide sequence: TGTGCCAGCAGCCAAGGCCCTCCGGGACAGGGGAGAGAAAAACTGTTTTTT. Translation gives CASSQGPPGQGREKLFF. The V and J genes are TRBV4-2 and TRBJ1-4; 10 nucleotides align to TRBD1. Germline-derived CDR1 and CDR2 are LGHNA and YNFKEQ. This CDR3 contains 17 residues. V dropped 1 base and J dropped 8; count of bases not matched to a gene: 10.

The chain employs TRBV24-1 and TRBJ2-2, with TRBD1 as a possible D gene (5 bases). Germline V gene sequence: CDR1 KGHDR, CDR2 SFDVKD. V lost 5 bases and J lost 4, with 10 bases in between. CDR3 length: 14 residues. The CDR3 DNA is TGTGCCACCAGTGTCCCAGGGTCCACCGGGGAGCTGTTTTTT. This codes for CATSVPGSTGELFF.

Written as DNA, the CDR3 is TGTGCCAGCTCACCGGTGGGCAGGGAAGCTTTCTTT. Translated, it gives CASSPVGREAFF. The chain recombines TRBV18 with TRBJ1-1, with no clear D. Trimming removed 3 bases at V and 8 bases at J, with 10 bases between. This CDR3 contains 12 residues. CDR1 and CDR2 (germline): KGHSH, LQKENI. Together with reference TRBV18 and TRBJ1-1, the CDR3 gives the full variable domain: NAGVMQNPRHLVRRRGQEARLRCSPMKGHSHVYWYRQLPEEGLKFMVYLQKENIIDESGMPKERFSAEFPKEGPSILRIQQVVRGDSAAYFCASSPVGREAFFGQGTRLTVV.

CDR3 in DNA: TGTGCCAGCAGCCCCCGGGGGGGGAGCTCCTACAATGAGCAGTTCTTC. This gives the protein CASSPRGGSSYNEQFF. This chain links TRBV3-1 (or the pseudogene TRBV3-2) with TRBJ2-1, with TRBD2 matching over 8 bases. J was trimmed by 0 bases and V by 4 bases; bases with no gene match: 5. The V gene's germline CDR1 is LGHDT and CDR2 YNNKEL (reference sequence). This CDR3 is built from 16 residues.

This chain joins TRBV24-1 and TRBJ1-5, with TRBD1 identical over 9 bases. Germline trimming cut 5 bases from V and 4 bases from J; bases unmatched to any gene: 8. Germline values: CDR1 KGHDR, CDR2 SFDVKD. This CDR3 comprises 16 residues. Written as DNA, the CDR3 is TGTGCCACCAGTGCCACGGACAGGGGTGGGAATCAGCCCCAGCATTTT. This encodes CATSATDRGGNQPQHF.

The chain couples TRBV5-1 to TRBJ1-3; 9 bases map to TRBD1. After removal of 4 bases from V and 2 bases from J, the junction contained 4 bases not matched to a gene. This CDR3 comprises 15 residues. Per germline, CDR1 SGHRS and CDR2 YFSETQ. This chain's CDR3 is CASSKRQGAGNTIYF. DNA for the CDR3: TGCGCCAGCAGCAAGAGACAGGGGGCTGGAAACACCATATATTTT.

This chain uses TRBV7-3 with TRBJ2-7; D remains ambiguous. CDR3 length: 14 amino acids. The germline CDR1 and CDR2 sequences are SGHTA and FQGTGA. V dropped 2 bases and J dropped 0 bases, with 8 bases sitting between them. CDR3 bases: TGTGCCAGCAGCTTAGAGAGAACCTCCTACGAGCAGTACTTC. Encoded protein: CASSLERTSYEQYF. Variable domain in full (rest from reference TRBV7-3 and TRBJ2-7): GAGVSQTPSNKVTEKGKYVELRCDPISGHTALYWYRQSLGQGPEFLIYFQGTGAADDSGLPNDRFFAVRPEGSVSTLKIQRTERGDSAVYLCASSLERTSYEQYFGPGTRLTVT.

The V and J genes are TRBV2 and TRBJ2-4, with 9 bases lining up with TRBD1. The V segment lost 6 bases and the J segment 10 bases; nucleotides outside the gene matches: 7. CDR1 and CDR2 from the germline V gene are SNHLY and FYNNEI. The CDR3 sequence is 13 residues long. In DNA, the CDR3 is TGTGCCAGCAGGGAACAGGGGGCAGGGATTCAGTACTTC. The encoded protein is CASREQGAGIQYF.

This clone has only a few counts. The chain joins TRBV18 to TRBJ2-1, with 13 bases aligning to TRBD2. CDR1 and CDR2 from the germline V gene are KGHSH and LQKENI. Losses at the gene ends were 6 bases for V and 3 bases for J; bases not matched to a gene: 2. CDR3 length equals 15 residues. The CDR3 bases are TGTGCCAGCTCGGGACTAGCGGGGATCTACAATGAGCAGTTCTTC. The encoded protein is CASSGLAGIYNEQFF.

The V call is TRBV5-5, the J call TRBJ2-7; 16 nucleotides align to TRBD2. Germline V gene data show CDR1 as SGHKS and CDR2 as YYEKEE (reference sequence). The CDR3 length is 16 residues. The CDR3 DNA reads as TGTGCCAGTAGCTTGGGACTAGCGGGAGGGACCTACGAGCAGTACGTC. This sequence encodes CASSLGLAGGTYEQYV.

The chain couples TRBV4-1 to TRBJ2-1, with 8 bases that match TRBD2. Germline V gene sequence: CDR1 MGHRA, CDR2 YSYEKL. The CDR3 extends over 13 amino acids. After removal of 4 bases from V and 9 bases from J, the junction contained 5 bases not matched to a gene. CDR3 sequence reads: CASSLAGKGEQFF. In nucleotides, the CDR3 is TGCGCCAGCAGCCTAGCGGGAAAGGGTGAGCAGTTCTTC.

This sequence joins TRBV27 and TRBJ1-6; perhaps TRBD1 as D (5 bases). The germline CDR1 and CDR2 sequences are MNHEY and SMNVEV (reference sequence). The germline V and J ends were trimmed by 3 bases and 6 bases, with 9 bases remaining between them. The CDR3 loop spans 14 amino acids. CDR3 in amino acids: CASSFGRVNSPLHF. The CDR3 DNA reads TGTGCCAGCAGTTTCGGCAGGGTTAATTCACCCCTCCACTTT.

The V call is TRBV30, the J call TRBJ2-5; possibly TRBD1 for D (6 bases). There are 12 residues in the CDR3. Germline V gives CDR1 GTSNPN, CDR2 SVGIG (reference sequence). V lost 7 bases and J lost 5, with 14 bases in between. The CDR3 DNA reads as TGTGCCTCGCAAGGGGGTGGGGAGACCCAGTACTTC. It specifies CASQGGGETQYF.

This sequence joins TRBV6-6 and TRBJ2-4; 9 bases map to TRBD2. Trimming at V came to 5 bases and at J to 0 bases, leaving 17 bases not matched to a gene. From germline, CDR1 is MNHNY and CDR2 SVGAGI (reference sequence). This CDR3 has 20 residues. DNA of the CDR3: TGTGCCAGCAGTCGGCGGTCAGCGGGAGGTTCCGGGATAGCCAAAAACATTCAGTACTTC. This sequence encodes CASSRRSAGGSGIAKNIQYF.

The chain couples TRBV11-2 to TRBJ2-5; 10 bases match TRBD2. V lost 3 bases to trimming and J lost 5 bases; unmatched junction nucleotides: 12. The CDR3 loop spans 17 amino acids. Looked up from germline, CDR1 is SGHAT and CDR2 is FQNNGV. CDR3 nucleotide sequence: TGTGCCAGCAGCTTCCCCACAGGTCTAGCGGGAGAGGAGACCCAGTACTTC. Amino acid sequence: CASSFPTGLAGEETQYF.

This chain links TRBV5-1 with TRBJ2-1, with D possibly being TRBD2 (6 bases). CDR3 length: 13 amino acids. Trimming removed 9 bases from V and 8 bases from J, with 18 bases in between. Germline values: CDR1 SGHRS, CDR2 YFSETQ. This CDR3 reads CATGERRGDEQFF. The CDR3 nucleotides are TGCGCCACGGGGGAGCGGAGGGGCGATGAGCAGTTCTTC. The full variable domain, its missing parts supplied by reference TRBV5-1 and TRBJ2-1, is KAGVTQTPRYLIKTRGQQVTLSCSPISGHRSVSWYQQTPGQGLQFLFEYFSETQRNKGNFPGRFSGRQFSNSRSEMNVSTLELGDSALYLCATGERRGDEQFFGPGTRLTVL.

This sequence joins TRBV7-9 and TRBJ1-3; D not certain. CDR1 and CDR2 from the germline V gene are SEHNR and FQNEAQ (reference sequence). The CDR3 is 12 residues long. Trimming stripped 5 bases from V and 4 bases from J, with 6 bases between. The CDR3 loop reads CASSIRGNTIYF. The CDR3 nucleotides are TGTGCCAGCAGCATCAGGGGAAACACCATATATTTT.

The rearrangement links TRBV5-1 to TRBJ2-5, with D possibly matching TRBD2 (7 bases). Germline CDR1 reads SGHRS; CDR2 reads YFSETQ. V lost 1 base and J lost 1, with 11 bases in between. The CDR3 extends over 15 amino acids. The CDR3 coding sequence is TGCGCCAGCAGCTTGATGGGGGGGCCCCAAGAGACCCAGTACTTC. This sequence encodes CASSLMGGPQETQYF.